This is a list of T cell receptor beta chains from one sample in a study of cytomegalovirus exposure and HLA in healthy donors. This table comes from immunoSEQ multiplex PCR, and its TCRdb copy is limited to in-frame clones, with some not included. Seen here are fewer than 60,000 clones, 94% observed once, and the top ten hold 6.5% to 9.5%. Sequencing was performed on PBMCs. These receptor sequences come from a woman aged 18 to 35 in good health and CMV-seropositive. Each CDR3 is given with its conserved first and last residue. D genes are given only for firm matches. The size of a clone is reported for some rows only, either as once, few or many, or as a class for expanded clones.

>TRBJ1-2|NA|TRBD1|TRBV6-5
TGTGCCAGCGTTTCAAGGGGGCTCTATGGCTACACCTTC
CASVSRGLYGYTF
>TRBJ1-4|NA|TRBD1|TRBV28
TGTGCCAGCAGCTCCGGGACAGTAGATAATGAAAAACTGTTTTTT
CASSSGTVDNEKLFF
>TRBJ2-7|NA|TRBD1|TRBV29-1
TGCAGCGTTTCCTCAGGACAGGGCTACGAGCAGTACTTC
CSVSSGQGYEQYF
>TRBJ2-3|NA|TRBD2|TRBV5-1
TGCGCCAGCAGCTTGGGAGCGGGATTCACAGATACGCAGTATTTT
CASSLGAGFTDTQYF
>TRBJ1-1|NA|TRBD1|TRBV7-9
TGTGCCAGCAGCTTAGGCCGGTACAGGGGCCCTAGGACTGAAGCTTTCTTT
CASSLGRYRGPRTEAFF
>TRBJ2-7|NA|TRBD2|TRBV11-3
TGTGCCAGCAGCTCCCTGCGGGGGAGCTCCTACGAGCAGTACTTC
CASSSLRGSSYEQYF
>TRBJ2-1|NA|TRBD2|TRBV7-3
TGTGCCAGCAGCCTACTAGCGGGAGTTGACAATGAGCAGTTCTTC
CASSLLAGVDNEQFF
>TRBJ2-3|NA|NA|TRBV11-3
TGTGCCAGCAGCTTAGTTCTAGCAGCTAGCACAGATACGCAGTATTTT
CASSLVLAASTDTQYF
>TRBJ2-3|NA|TRBD2|TRBV27
TGTGCCAGCAGTTCGACGACTAGCGGGAGAGATACGCAGTATTTT
CASSSTTSGRDTQYF
>TRBJ2-7|NA|NA|TRBV29-1
TGCAGCGTTGACAGCGGTCCCTACGAGCAGTACTTC
CSVDSGPYEQYF
>TRBJ2-5|NA|TRBD2|TRBV11-2
TGTGCCAGCAGCCCCCCAAGCGGGAGGAACCAAGAGACCCAGTACTTC
CASSPPSGRNQETQYF
>TRBJ2-1|NA|NA|TRBV19
TGTGCCAGTAGTATAGCGAGAGGCAATGAGCAGTTCTTC
CASSIARGNEQFF
>TRBJ2-2|once|NA|TRBV5-6
TGTGCCAGCAGCTTTCCGGGACTCACCGGGGAGCTGTTTTTT
CASSFPGLTGELFF
>TRBJ1-2|NA|TRBD1|TRBV18
TGTGCCAGCTCACCAGGACAGGGGTCAGGCTCCGTCTATGGCTACACCTTC
CASSPGQGSGSVYGYTF
>TRBJ1-2|NA|TRBD1|TRBV30
TGTGCCTGGAGAGGGCAGGGGGCGGGAGGCTACACCTTC
CAWRGQGAGGYTF
>TRBJ1-6|NA|TRBD1|TRBV5-1
TGCGCCAGCAGCCCTGGGACAGTAAATTCACCCCTCCACTTT
CASSPGTVNSPLHF
>TRBJ2-7|NA|NA|TRBV7-9
TGTGCCAGCAGCCCCGGGGGTGGCTACGAGCAGTACTTC
CASSPGGGYEQYF
>TRBJ2-1|NA|NA|TRBV4-1
TGCGCCAGCAGCCAAGCGGGAGCAGCCTACAATGAGCAGTTCTTC
CASSQAGAAYNEQFF
>TRBJ2-2|NA|NA|TRBV9
TGTGCCAGCAGTCAGATGGACAGAAACACCGGGGAGCTGTTTTTT
CASSQMDRNTGELFF
>TRBJ2-1|NA|NA|TRBV11-1
TGTGCCAGCTCTGCGTCTTCAACCAATGAGCAGTTCTTC
CASSASSTNEQFF